This T cell receptor (beta chain) was sequenced during a study of OX40 agonist ivuxolimab in advanced cancers. Study-level information: Participants, 75% to 85% male, averaged around 60 years of age, ranging from 23 to 79. Partial responses were recorded for three patients, including one with hepatocellular carcinoma and two with cutaneous melanoma. The study, taken as a whole, reports: At doses 0.1 to 3.0 mg/kg, CD4+ and CD8+ clones expanded. Patients who responded partially at 0.1-3.0 mg/kg showed clonal expansion ranking among the lowest.

The protocol was immunoSEQ multiplex PCR, while the TCRdb copy is restricted to in-frame clones and leaves out a portion. The sample records about 77,000 clones, 87% being singletons. Notes on this clone: Its specificity is unknown.

The sample consisted of CD4+ or CD8+ T cells sorted from blood, taken in a trial of the OX40 agonist ivuxolimab. The TCR comes from an adult with an advanced solid tumor such as melanoma, head and neck, liver or kidney cancer.

This CDR3 reads CASSQEQQFTPLETQYF. Written as DNA, the CDR3 is TGTGCCAGCAGCCAAGAACAGCAGTTCACCCCCCTGGAGACCCAGTACTTC. The J gene is TRBJ2-5, the V gene TRBV14, with unresolved D. V lost 0 bases, J lost 5 bases, and 19 bases lay in between. This CDR3 has 17 residues. Germline CDR1 and CDR2: SGHDN and FVKESK.